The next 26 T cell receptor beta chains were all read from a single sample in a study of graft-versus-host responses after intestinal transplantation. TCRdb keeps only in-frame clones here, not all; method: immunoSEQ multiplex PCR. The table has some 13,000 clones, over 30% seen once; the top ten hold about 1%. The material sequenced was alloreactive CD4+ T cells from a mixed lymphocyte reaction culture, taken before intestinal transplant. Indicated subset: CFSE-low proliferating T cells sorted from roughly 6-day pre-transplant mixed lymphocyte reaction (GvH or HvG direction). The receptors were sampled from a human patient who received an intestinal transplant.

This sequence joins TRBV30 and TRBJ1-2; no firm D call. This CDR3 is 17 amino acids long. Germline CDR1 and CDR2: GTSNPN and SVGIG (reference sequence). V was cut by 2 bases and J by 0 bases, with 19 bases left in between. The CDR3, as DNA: TGTGCCTGGAGTCCTGACCGGACTCCCCAGCCTAACTATGGCTACACCTTC. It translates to CAWSPDRTPQPNYGYTF.

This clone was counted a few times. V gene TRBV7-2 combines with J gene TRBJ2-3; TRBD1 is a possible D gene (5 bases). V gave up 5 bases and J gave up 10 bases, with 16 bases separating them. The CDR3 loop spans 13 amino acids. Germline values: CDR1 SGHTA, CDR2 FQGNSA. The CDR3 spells CASSLNDIGAQYF. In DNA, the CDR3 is TGTGCCAGCAGCCTAAACGACATAGGGGCGCAGTATTTT.

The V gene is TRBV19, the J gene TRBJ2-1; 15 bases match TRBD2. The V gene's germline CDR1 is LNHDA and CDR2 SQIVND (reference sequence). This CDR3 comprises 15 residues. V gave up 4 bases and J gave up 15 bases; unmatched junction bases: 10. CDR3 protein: CASSTGLAGGPSLFF. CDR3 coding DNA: TGTGCCAGTAGTACCGGACTAGCGGGGGGGCCGAGTCTGTTCTTC.

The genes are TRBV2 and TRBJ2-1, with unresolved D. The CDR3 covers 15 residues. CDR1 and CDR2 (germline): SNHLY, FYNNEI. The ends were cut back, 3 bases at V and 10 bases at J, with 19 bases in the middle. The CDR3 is CASSDTTVTAREQFF. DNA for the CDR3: TGTGCCAGCAGTGATACGACGGTAACAGCAAGGGAGCAGTTCTTC. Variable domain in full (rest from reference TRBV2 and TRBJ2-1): EPEVTQTPSHQVTQMGQEVILRCVPISNHLYFYWYRQILGQKVEFLVSFYNNEISEKSEIFDDQFSVERPDGSNFTLKIRSTKLEDSAMYFCASSDTTVTAREQFFGPGTRLTVL.

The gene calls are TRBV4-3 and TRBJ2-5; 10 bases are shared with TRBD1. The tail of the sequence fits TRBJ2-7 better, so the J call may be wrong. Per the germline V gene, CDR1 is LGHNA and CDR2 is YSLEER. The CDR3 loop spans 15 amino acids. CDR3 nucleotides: TGCGCCAGCAGTCCATCGGGACAGGGGACCTACGAGCAGTACTTC. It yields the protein CASSPSGQGTYEQYF.

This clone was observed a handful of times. DNA for the CDR3: TGTGCCAGCAGCATACCGACAGGGGGCCCCGGGGAGCTGTTTTTT. It translates to CASSIPTGGPGELFF. This rearrangement joins TRBV11-3 to TRBJ2-2; 10 nucleotides align to TRBD1. Germline V gene sequence: CDR1 SGHNT, CDR2 YENEEA. V gave up 5 bases and J gave up 6 bases; unmatched junction bases: 6. This CDR3 spans 15 amino acids.

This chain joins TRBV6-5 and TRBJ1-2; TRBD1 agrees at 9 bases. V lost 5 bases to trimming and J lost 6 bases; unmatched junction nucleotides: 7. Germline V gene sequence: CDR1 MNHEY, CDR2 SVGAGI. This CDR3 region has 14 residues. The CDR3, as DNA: TGTGCCAGCAGTGCCCTTGGACAGGGGAATGGCTACACCTTC. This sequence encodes CASSALGQGNGYTF.

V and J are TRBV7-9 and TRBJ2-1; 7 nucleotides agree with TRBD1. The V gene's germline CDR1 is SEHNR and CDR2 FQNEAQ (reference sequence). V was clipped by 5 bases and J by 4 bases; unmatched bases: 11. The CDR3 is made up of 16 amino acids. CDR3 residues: CASSPTVPGQYNEQFF. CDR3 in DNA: TGTGCCAGCAGCCCAACCGTCCCGGGACAGTACAATGAGCAGTTCTTC.

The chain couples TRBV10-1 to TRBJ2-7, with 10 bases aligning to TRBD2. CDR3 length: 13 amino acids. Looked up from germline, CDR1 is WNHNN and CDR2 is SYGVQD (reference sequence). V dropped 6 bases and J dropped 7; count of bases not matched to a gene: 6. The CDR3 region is CASRLAGGREQYF. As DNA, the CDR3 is TGCGCCAGCAGATTAGCGGGGGGTAGGGAGCAGTACTTC.

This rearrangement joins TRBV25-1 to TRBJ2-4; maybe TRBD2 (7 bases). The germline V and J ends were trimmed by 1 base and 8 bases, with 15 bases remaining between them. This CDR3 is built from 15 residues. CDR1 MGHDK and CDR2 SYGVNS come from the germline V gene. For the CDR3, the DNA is TGTGCCAGCAGTGAATTTAGCGCGGGGGCGGACATTCAGTACTTC. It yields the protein CASSEFSAGADIQYF.

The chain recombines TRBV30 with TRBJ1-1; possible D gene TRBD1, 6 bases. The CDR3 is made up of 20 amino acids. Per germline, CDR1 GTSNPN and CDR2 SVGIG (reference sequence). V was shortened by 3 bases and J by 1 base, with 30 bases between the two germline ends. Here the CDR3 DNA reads TGTGCCTGGAGACCCCCACCTTCCGACAGGACCAAGGGGTGGAACACTGAAGCTTTCTTT. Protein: CAWRPPPSDRTKGWNTEAFF. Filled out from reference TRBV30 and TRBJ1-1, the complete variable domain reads SQTIHQWPATLVQPVGSPLSLECTVEGTSNPNLYWYRQAAGRGLQLLFYSVGIGQISSEVPQNLSASRPQDRQFILSSKKLLLSDSGFYLCAWRPPPSDRTKGWNTEAFFGQGTRLTVV.

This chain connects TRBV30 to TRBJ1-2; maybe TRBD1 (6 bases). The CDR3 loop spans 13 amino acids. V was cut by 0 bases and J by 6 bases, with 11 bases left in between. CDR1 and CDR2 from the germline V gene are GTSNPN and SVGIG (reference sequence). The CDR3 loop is CAWSVTGIDGYTF. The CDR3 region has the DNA TGTGCCTGGAGTGTGACAGGTATAGATGGCTACACCTTC.

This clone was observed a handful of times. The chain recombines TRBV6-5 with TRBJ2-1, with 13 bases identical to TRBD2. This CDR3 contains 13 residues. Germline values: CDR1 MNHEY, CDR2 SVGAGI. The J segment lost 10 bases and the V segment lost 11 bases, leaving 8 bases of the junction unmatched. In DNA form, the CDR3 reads TGTGCCGGGAGACTAGCGGGGGGAAGGGAGCAGTTCTTC. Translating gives CAGRLAGGREQFF.

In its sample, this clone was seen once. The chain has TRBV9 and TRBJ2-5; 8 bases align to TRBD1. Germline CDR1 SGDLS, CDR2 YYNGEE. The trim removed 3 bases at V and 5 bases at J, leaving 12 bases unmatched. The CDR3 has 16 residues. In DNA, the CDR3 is TGTGCCAGCAGCGCATCATTGACAGGGGAGGAGGAGACCCAGTACTTC. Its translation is CASSASLTGEEETQYF.

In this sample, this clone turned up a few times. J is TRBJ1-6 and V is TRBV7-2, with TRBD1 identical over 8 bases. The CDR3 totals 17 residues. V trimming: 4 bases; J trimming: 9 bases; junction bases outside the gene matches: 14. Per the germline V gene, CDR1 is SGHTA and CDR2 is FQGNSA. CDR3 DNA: TGTGCCAGCAGCTCGCTTTCGACAGGGGCGTCCCTTTCACCCCTCCACTTT. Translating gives CASSSLSTGASLSPLHF.

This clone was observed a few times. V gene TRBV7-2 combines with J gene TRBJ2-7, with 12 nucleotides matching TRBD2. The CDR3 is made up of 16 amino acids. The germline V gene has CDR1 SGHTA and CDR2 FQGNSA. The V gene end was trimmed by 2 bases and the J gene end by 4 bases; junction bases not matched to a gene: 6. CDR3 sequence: CASSLLSSGGAYEQYF. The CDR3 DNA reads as TGTGCCAGCAGCTTACTGTCTAGCGGGGGGGCGTACGAGCAGTACTTC.

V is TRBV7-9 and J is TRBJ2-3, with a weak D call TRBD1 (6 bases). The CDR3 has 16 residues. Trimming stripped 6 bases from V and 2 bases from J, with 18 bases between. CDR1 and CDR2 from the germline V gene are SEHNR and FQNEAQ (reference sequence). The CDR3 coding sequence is TGTGCCAGCAGTACTGATCGGGACACCTTCACAGATACGCAGTATTTT. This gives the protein CASSTDRDTFTDTQYF.

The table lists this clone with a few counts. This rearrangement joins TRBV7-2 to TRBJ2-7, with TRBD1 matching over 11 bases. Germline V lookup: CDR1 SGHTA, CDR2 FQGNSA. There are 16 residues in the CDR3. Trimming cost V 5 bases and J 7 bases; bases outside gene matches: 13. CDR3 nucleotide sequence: TGTGCCAGCAGCGTAGGATCCGGACAGGGGGCTTCTGAGCAGTACTTC. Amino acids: CASSVGSGQGASEQYF.

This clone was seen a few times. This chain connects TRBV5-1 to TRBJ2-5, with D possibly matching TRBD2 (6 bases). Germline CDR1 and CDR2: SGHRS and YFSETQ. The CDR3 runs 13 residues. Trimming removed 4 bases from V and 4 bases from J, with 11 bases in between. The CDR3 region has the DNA TGCGCCAGCAGCCCGGCGGGGCCAGAGACCCAGTACTTC. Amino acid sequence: CASSPAGPETQYF.

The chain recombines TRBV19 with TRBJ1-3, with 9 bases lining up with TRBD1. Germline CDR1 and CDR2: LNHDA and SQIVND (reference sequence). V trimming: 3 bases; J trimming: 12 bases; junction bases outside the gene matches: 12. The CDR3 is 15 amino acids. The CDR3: CASSMVGQGRTVIYF. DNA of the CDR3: TGTGCCAGTAGTATGGTGGGACAGGGAAGAACGGTCATATATTTT.

The chain's CDR3 is CASSSRDSYNEQFF. In DNA form, the CDR3 reads TGTGCCAGTAGTAGCCGGGACAGCTACAATGAGCAGTTCTTC. J is TRBJ2-1 and V is TRBV19; 7 bases are shared with TRBD1. The germline V gene has CDR1 LNHDA and CDR2 SQIVND (reference sequence). This CDR3 spans 14 amino acids. Trimming took 4 bases from V and 3 from J; bases not matched to a gene: 3. Using reference TRBV19 and TRBJ2-1 for the parts outside the CDR3, the full variable domain is DGGITQSPKYLFRKEGQNVTLSCEQNLNHDAMYWYRQDPGQGLRLIYYSQIVNDFQKGDIAEGYSVSREKKESFPLTVTSAQKNPTAFYLCASSSRDSYNEQFFGPGTRLTVL.

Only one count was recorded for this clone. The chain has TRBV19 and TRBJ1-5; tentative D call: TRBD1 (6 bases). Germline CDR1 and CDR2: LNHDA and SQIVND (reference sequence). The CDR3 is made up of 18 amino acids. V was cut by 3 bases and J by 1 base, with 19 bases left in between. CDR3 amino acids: CASSITARGPSSNQPQHF. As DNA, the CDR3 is TGTGCCAGTAGTATCACCGCCAGGGGCCCTTCGAGCAATCAGCCCCAGCATTTT.

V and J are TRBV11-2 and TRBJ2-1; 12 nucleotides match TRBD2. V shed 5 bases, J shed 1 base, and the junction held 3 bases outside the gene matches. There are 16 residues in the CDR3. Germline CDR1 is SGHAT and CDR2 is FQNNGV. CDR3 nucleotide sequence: TGTGCCAGCAGCCCTACTAGCGGGGGGTCCTACAATGAGCAGTTCTTC. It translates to CASSPTSGGSYNEQFF.

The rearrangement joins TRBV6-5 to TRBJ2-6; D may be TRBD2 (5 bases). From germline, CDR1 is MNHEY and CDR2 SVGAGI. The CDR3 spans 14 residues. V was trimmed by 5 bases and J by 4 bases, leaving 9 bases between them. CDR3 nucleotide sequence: TGTGCCAGCAGTGAGCGGATCGGGGCCAACGTCCTGACTTTC. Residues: CASSERIGANVLTF.

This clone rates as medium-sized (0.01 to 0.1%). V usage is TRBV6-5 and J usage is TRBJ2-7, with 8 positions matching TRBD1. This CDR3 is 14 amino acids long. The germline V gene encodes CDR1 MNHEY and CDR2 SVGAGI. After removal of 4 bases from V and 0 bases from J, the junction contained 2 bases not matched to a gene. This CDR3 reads CASSWTGTSYEQYF. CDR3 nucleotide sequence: TGTGCCAGCAGTTGGACAGGGACCTCCTACGAGCAGTACTTC.

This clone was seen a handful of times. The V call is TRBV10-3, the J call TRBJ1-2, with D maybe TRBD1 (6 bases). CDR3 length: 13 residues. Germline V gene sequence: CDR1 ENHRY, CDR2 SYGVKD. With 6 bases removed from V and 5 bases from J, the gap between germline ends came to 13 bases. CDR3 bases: TGTGCCATCAGCGCCGGGACATTTTATGGCTACACCTTC. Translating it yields CAISAGTFYGYTF.